This T cell receptor (beta chain) was observed in a study of identical twins. Study conclusions and caveats: Conclusions rested on cross-sectional statistics rather than following the same donors. Researchers reported excess low generation probability among twin-shared out-of-frame alpha sequences.

In every case, the donor was a healthy Caucasian. The V and J ends lost 1 base and 1 base, in that order; junction bases with no gene match: 8. CDR3 length: 16 amino acids. CDR1 is DFQATT, CDR2 SNEGSKA, per germline (reference sequence). This clonotype appeared many times. Its antigen remains unidentified. Template switching, a step in the protocol, added a universal primer site, and cDNA carried unique molecular identifiers. TCRdb re-called the 5' RACE reads with MiXCR, one entry per CDR3 protein. The sample records about 210,000 distinct CDR3 sequences, roughly 10% being singletons. This TCR came from a woman younger than 30 in good health. V and J are TRBV20-1 and TRBJ2-5, with TRBD2 matching 8 bases. The sequencing input was memory (CD45RO+) T cells sorted from blood. This CDR3 is CSARGDPSGSQETQYF. In DNA, the CDR3 is TGCAGTGCTAGAGGGGACCCTAGCGGGTCCCAAGAGACCCAGTACTTC.